Each of the 32 T cell receptor beta chains below was sequenced from the same sample in a study of blood T cell repertoires in COVID-19 (dated by TCRdb to 2020 to 2021). To prepare the library, the immunoSEQ multiplex PCR assay was applied. TCRdb re-hosts the immuneACCESS table, in-frame sequences only. Its copies lack some clones; in the studies checked, an unresolved V gene accounts for under half of them, and the cause for the rest is not known. This sample holds more than 300,000 clones; approximately 84% were observed only once. Jointly, the top ten make up about 10% of the sample. Source material: PBMCs or T cells enriched from blood (not recorded which). Receptors originate from a woman under 30 who had recovered from COVID-19.

The genes are TRBV4-2 and TRBJ2-7; 8 nucleotides line up with TRBD2. Trimming at V came to 4 bases and at J to 0 bases, leaving 8 bases not matched to a gene. Germline V gene lookup returns CDR1 LGHNA and CDR2 YNFKEQ. There are 16 residues in the CDR3. The CDR3 DNA reads as TGTGCCAGCAGCCCTACCGTAGCGGGGAGCTCCTACGAGCAGTACTTC. Protein: CASSPTVAGSSYEQYF.

The chain has TRBV28 and TRBJ1-4, with 7 positions matching TRBD1. The trim removed 5 bases at V and 4 bases at J, leaving 7 bases unmatched. Germline assignment: CDR1 MDHEN and CDR2 SYDVKM. The CDR3 has 15 residues. CDR3 sequence: CASSPVGQINEKLFF. DNA of the CDR3: TGTGCCAGCAGTCCGGTGGGACAGATTAATGAAAAACTGTTTTTT.

The chain recombines TRBV7-8 with TRBJ2-5; tentative D call: TRBD1 (5 bases). Trimming pared 6 bases from V and 4 bases from J, leaving 21 bases between. The CDR3 loop spans 16 amino acids. In germline, CDR1 is SGHVS, CDR2 FQNEAQ. Here the CDR3 DNA reads TGTGCCAGCAGTGCAGGCAGGGCCTATCCGAGAGAGACCCAGTACTTC. Translated, it gives CASSAGRAYPRETQYF.

J is TRBJ2-7 and V is TRBV19, with D maybe TRBD2 (7 bases). Trimming shortened V by 10 bases and J by 5 bases, and 18 bases separated the two germline ends. From germline, CDR1 is LNHDA and CDR2 SQIVND (reference sequence). The CDR3 is made up of 13 amino acids. For the CDR3, the DNA is TGTGCCACATCACGAGGGGGGGGCAACGAGCAGTACTTC. Protein product: CATSRGGGNEQYF.

The rearrangement links TRBV5-5 to TRBJ2-7; a weak D match, TRBD1 (6 bases). Looked up from germline, CDR1 is SGHKS and CDR2 is YYEKEE (reference sequence). V was pared by 4 bases and J by 4 bases, with 18 bases between. CDR3 length: 15 residues. The CDR3 spells CASSMPETGWYEQYF. CDR3 DNA sequence: TGTGCCAGCAGCATGCCCGAGACAGGTTGGTACGAGCAGTACTTC.

The J gene is TRBJ1-5, the V gene TRBV19, with TRBD1 as a possible D gene (6 bases). The germline V gene encodes CDR1 LNHDA and CDR2 SQIVND (reference sequence). V was clipped by 1 base and J by 0 bases, with 13 bases between them. This CDR3 has 17 residues. The CDR3: CASSIGRGGYSNQPQHF. The CDR3 DNA reads as TGTGCCAGTAGTATAGGAAGGGGGGGGTATAGCAATCAGCCCCAGCATTTT. Full variable domain (outside the CDR3, taken from reference TRBV19 and TRBJ1-5): DGGITQSPKYLFRKEGQNVTLSCEQNLNHDAMYWYRQDPGQGLRLIYYSQIVNDFQKGDIAEGYSVSREKKESFPLTVTSAQKNPTAFYLCASSIGRGGYSNQPQHFGDGTRLSIL.

V usage is TRBV7-3 and J usage is TRBJ1-2, with D maybe TRBD1 (5 bases). The CDR3 is made up of 17 amino acids. V was cut by 5 bases and J by 8 bases, with 27 bases left in between. Germline V gene sequence: CDR1 SGHTA, CDR2 FQGTGA. CDR3 coding DNA: TGTGCCAGCAGCCCCACGGGGACTTATACTACCACTGGCGGCTACACCTTC. Translation gives CASSPTGTYTTTGGYTF.

The chain combines TRBV5-1 with TRBJ2-6; TRBD1 agrees at 7 bases. V shed 0 bases, J shed 4 bases, and the junction held 7 bases outside the gene matches. The CDR3 totals 17 residues. Germline V gene data show CDR1 as SGHRS and CDR2 as YFSETQ. CDR3 region: CASSLVGRGSGANVLTF. CDR3 nucleotides: TGCGCCAGCAGCTTGGTGGGCAGGGGGAGCGGGGCCAACGTCCTGACTTTC.

Only a few counts were recorded for this clone. This chain uses TRBV29-1 with TRBJ1-1; weak D call: TRBD1 (6 bases). Trimming left V 7 bases short and J 3 bases short, with 12 bases between. Germline V lookup: CDR1 SQVTM, CDR2 ANQGSEA. This CDR3 region has 12 residues. Here the CDR3 DNA reads TGCAGCGGGGGGGGCGCCGACACTGAAGCTTTCTTT. Protein sequence: CSGGGADTEAFF.

The gene calls are TRBV13 and TRBJ2-3, with 9 bases matching TRBD2. The junction had 3 bases not matched to a gene; V was cut back by 3 bases and J by 2 bases. This CDR3 is built from 15 residues. Per the germline V gene, CDR1 is PRHDT and CDR2 is FYEKMQ (reference sequence). CDR3 nucleotide sequence: TGTGCCAGCAGCTTTATAGCGGGGGTCACAGATACGCAGTATTTT. Translation gives CASSFIAGVTDTQYF.

The rearrangement uses TRBV3-1 (or the pseudogene TRBV3-2) and TRBJ1-2; D is unresolved. This CDR3 spans 14 amino acids. The germline gives CDR1 LGHDT, CDR2 YNNKEL (reference sequence). V gave up 4 bases and J gave up 7 bases, with 16 bases separating them. The CDR3 loop is CASSPSGGYSGYTF. In nucleotides, the CDR3 is TGTGCCAGCAGCCCGTCAGGTGGTTACTCTGGCTACACCTTC.

The J gene is TRBJ2-7, the V gene TRBV11-2, with D possibly being TRBD2 (6 bases). V was trimmed by 1 base and J by 3 bases, leaving 10 bases between them. The CDR3 length is 14 residues. Germline loops: CDR1 SGHAT, CDR2 FQNNGV. The DNA for the CDR3 is TGTGCCAGCAGCTTAGTGGGACTCAGCTACGAGCAGTACTTC. The encoded protein is CASSLVGLSYEQYF.

This chain links TRBV30 with TRBJ1-5; 7 bases are shared with TRBD1. Trimming cost V 7 bases and J 6 bases; bases outside gene matches: 6. Germline V gives CDR1 GTSNPN, CDR2 SVGIG (reference sequence). This CDR3 region has 12 residues. CDR3 protein: CALDRMGQPQHF. The DNA for the CDR3 is TGTGCCTTGGACAGGATGGGTCAGCCCCAGCATTTT.

This clone has just a few counts. The CDR3 loop is CATSDGSLMGPQHF. DNA of the CDR3: TGTGCCACCAGTGACGGGTCCTTGATGGGGCCCCAGCATTTT. The chain recombines TRBV24-1 with TRBJ1-5; D is unresolved. The V end was cut by 4 bases, the J end by 9 bases, with 15 bases between. Germline lookup yields CDR1 KGHDR and CDR2 SFDVKD. This CDR3 contains 14 residues.

The genes are TRBV6-1 and TRBJ1-5; 7 positions match TRBD1. V lost 0 bases and J lost 4; bases outside the gene matches: 0. The CDR3 contains 14 residues. Germline V gene data show CDR1 as MNHNS and CDR2 as SASEGT. CDR3 loop: CASSEAGQNQPQHF. CDR3 DNA sequence: TGTGCCAGCAGTGAAGCGGGACAGAATCAGCCCCAGCATTTT.

V usage is TRBV2 and J usage is TRBJ1-1; TRBD1 aligns across 10 bases. CDR3 length: 14 residues. The junction had 4 bases not matched to a gene; V was cut back by 2 bases and J by 7 bases. Germline CDR1 reads SNHLY; CDR2 reads FYNNEI. This CDR3 is CASSEMGTGDEAFF. The CDR3 nucleotides are TGTGCCAGCAGTGAAATGGGGACAGGGGATGAAGCTTTCTTT.

The chain is built from TRBV9 and TRBJ2-1; possibly TRBD1 for D (7 bases). The germline V and J ends were trimmed by 1 base and 8 bases, with 16 bases remaining between them. This CDR3 has 15 residues. Germline V gene lookup returns CDR1 SGDLS and CDR2 YYNGEE. The CDR3 DNA reads TGTGCCAGCAGCGTAAGACAGGGAGGTGGAGATGAGCAGTTCTTC. This sequence encodes CASSVRQGGGDEQFF. The complete variable domain, with remaining parts taken from reference TRBV9 and TRBJ2-1, reads DSGVTQTPKHLITATGQRVTLRCSPRSGDLSVYWYQQSLDQGLQFLIQYYNGEERAKGNILERFSAQQFPDLHSELNLSSLELGDSALYFCASSVRQGGGDEQFFGPGTRLTVL.

Many counts were recorded for this clone. CDR3 amino acids: CASSWDRDYEQYF. CDR3 nucleotide sequence: TGTGCCAGCAGTTGGGACAGAGACTACGAGCAGTACTTC. The chain combines TRBV6-5 with TRBJ2-7; 7 nucleotides line up with TRBD1. The CDR3 consists of 13 residues. Germline CDR1 is MNHEY and CDR2 is SVGAGI. The V and J ends lost 4 bases and 3 bases, in that order; junction bases with no gene match: 3.

The gene calls are TRBV9 and TRBJ2-3, with 9 positions matching TRBD2. CDR3 size: 16 residues. Germline lookup yields CDR1 SGDLS and CDR2 YYNGEE. V shed 4 bases, J shed 4 bases, and the junction held 10 bases outside the gene matches. The CDR3 loop is CASSSYSGGVPDTQYF. The CDR3 bases are TGTGCCAGCAGCTCTTATAGCGGGGGAGTTCCAGATACGCAGTATTTT. Together with reference TRBV9 and TRBJ2-3, the CDR3 gives the full variable domain: DSGVTQTPKHLITATGQRVTLRCSPRSGDLSVYWYQQSLDQGLQFLIQYYNGEERAKGNILERFSAQQFPDLHSELNLSSLELGDSALYFCASSSYSGGVPDTQYFGPGTRLTVL.

The chain combines TRBV24-1 with TRBJ1-2, with 10 bases identical to TRBD1. The CDR3 has 13 residues. From germline, CDR1 is KGHDR and CDR2 SFDVKD. V lost 10 bases, J lost 8 bases, and 9 bases stayed unmatched. CDR3 residues: CATADRGRGGYTF. CDR3 in DNA: TGTGCCACTGCTGACAGGGGGCGCGGAGGCTACACCTTC.

This clone appeared once. The V call is TRBV2, the J call TRBJ2-1; 10 nucleotides line up with TRBD1. Germline CDR1 is SNHLY and CDR2 is FYNNEI. V lost 4 bases, J lost 9 bases, and 9 bases stayed unmatched. CDR3 size: 15 residues. The CDR3 is CASSGKGQGDGEQFF. The DNA for the CDR3 is TGTGCCAGCAGTGGGAAAGGACAGGGGGACGGTGAGCAGTTCTTC.

The chain is built from TRBV27 and TRBJ1-1; 10 bases fit TRBD1. V lost 2 bases and J lost 4; bases outside the gene matches: 1. The CDR3 runs to 14 residues. Germline lookup yields CDR1 MNHEY and CDR2 SMNVEV (reference sequence). CDR3 DNA sequence: TGTGCCAGCAGTTTAGGACAGGGGGGCACTGAAGCTTTCTTT. Translation: CASSLGQGGTEAFF.

The chain links TRBV10-3 to TRBJ2-1; D unresolved. CDR3 length equals 13 residues. Germline assignment: CDR1 ENHRY and CDR2 SYGVKD. Here the CDR3 reads CVAKSLEYNEQFF. CDR3 DNA sequence: TGTGTCGCCAAGTCGTTGGAGTACAATGAGCAGTTCTTC.

The chain carries TRBV14 and TRBJ2-1, with D possibly matching TRBD2 (6 bases). V dropped 1 base and J dropped 0 bases, with 19 bases sitting between them. This CDR3 is built from 19 residues. CDR1 and CDR2 (germline): SGHDN, FVKESK. The CDR3: CASSQVAGFRTHSYNEQFF. The CDR3 DNA sequence: TGTGCCAGCAGCCAAGTGGCGGGGTTCCGGACGCACTCCTACAATGAGCAGTTCTTC.

This chain uses TRBV7-2 with TRBJ1-5; D gene uncertain. Looked up from germline, CDR1 is SGHTA and CDR2 is FQGNSA. V dropped 1 base and J dropped 7 bases, with 11 bases sitting between them. This CDR3 comprises 14 residues. DNA of the CDR3: TGTGCCAGCAGCTTAGTCGGCCAGCGGCAGCCCCAGCATTTT. This codes for CASSLVGQRQPQHF.

The rearrangement joins TRBV5-4 to TRBJ2-2, with D perhaps TRBD1 (6 bases). In germline, CDR1 is SGHNT, CDR2 YYREEE (reference sequence). Trimming pared 4 bases from V and 7 bases from J, leaving 20 bases between. The CDR3 consists of 16 residues. This CDR3 is CASSQSGTRTIGELFF. The CDR3 nucleotides read TGTGCCAGCAGCCAGTCCGGGACAAGGACGATCGGGGAGCTGTTTTTT.

The V call is TRBV20-1, the J call TRBJ1-5; D is possibly TRBD1 (5 bases). The germline CDR1 and CDR2 sequences are DFQATT and SNEGSKA (reference sequence). The CDR3 has 13 residues. V lost 3 bases and J lost 9, with 15 bases in between. The CDR3 nucleotides are TGCAGTGCTAGTAGGGGCCCGATCACGCCCCAGCATTTT. Protein product: CSASRGPITPQHF.

The J gene is TRBJ1-2, the V gene TRBV9; the match to TRBD1 covers 8 bases. The J segment lost 5 bases and the V segment lost 4 bases, leaving 7 bases of the junction unmatched. The CDR3 runs to 14 residues. The germline V gene has CDR1 SGDLS and CDR2 YYNGEE. The CDR3 loop is CASSHRQGQYGYTF. In DNA, the CDR3 is TGTGCCAGCAGCCACAGACAGGGGCAGTATGGCTACACCTTC.

This chain uses TRBV5-6 with TRBJ1-3, with 11 bases that match TRBD1. The J segment lost 2 bases and the V segment lost 4 bases, leaving 2 bases of the junction unmatched. This CDR3 comprises 15 residues. Germline V gene sequence: CDR1 SGHDT, CDR2 YYEEEE. The CDR3 DNA reads as TGTGCCAGCAGCCCGGGACAGGGGGCTGGAAACACCATATATTTT. Translated: CASSPGQGAGNTIYF.

This clone appeared a few times. V and J are TRBV7-9 and TRBJ2-1; 7 nucleotides agree with TRBD2. CDR3 length: 17 residues. After removal of 1 base from V and 9 bases from J, the junction contained 15 bases not matched to a gene. Germline V lookup: CDR1 SEHNR, CDR2 FQNEAQ (reference sequence). The CDR3 here is CASSLGLVAGVNAEQFF. The CDR3 DNA follows: TGTGCCAGCAGCTTAGGATTAGTGGCGGGAGTAAATGCTGAGCAGTTCTTC.

This chain uses TRBV12-5 with TRBJ1-1; D call uncertain. Germline V gene sequence: CDR1 LGHNT, CDR2 FRNRAP. The ends were cut back, 4 bases at V and 4 bases at J, with 16 bases in the middle. The CDR3 consists of 15 residues. The CDR3, as DNA: TGTGCTAGTGGTTGGACTAAGGGAGGCGGCACTGAAGCTTTCTTT. The encoded protein is CASGWTKGGGTEAFF.

The chain recombines TRBV5-4 with TRBJ1-6; D is undetermined. The CDR3 spans 15 residues. With 1 base removed from V and 7 bases from J, the gap between germline ends came to 12 bases. The V gene's germline CDR1 is SGHNT and CDR2 YYREEE (reference sequence). Here the CDR3 DNA reads TGTGCCAGCAGCTTGTTCCTAGGCGAGAATTCACCCCTCCACTTT. Translated: CASSLFLGENSPLHF.